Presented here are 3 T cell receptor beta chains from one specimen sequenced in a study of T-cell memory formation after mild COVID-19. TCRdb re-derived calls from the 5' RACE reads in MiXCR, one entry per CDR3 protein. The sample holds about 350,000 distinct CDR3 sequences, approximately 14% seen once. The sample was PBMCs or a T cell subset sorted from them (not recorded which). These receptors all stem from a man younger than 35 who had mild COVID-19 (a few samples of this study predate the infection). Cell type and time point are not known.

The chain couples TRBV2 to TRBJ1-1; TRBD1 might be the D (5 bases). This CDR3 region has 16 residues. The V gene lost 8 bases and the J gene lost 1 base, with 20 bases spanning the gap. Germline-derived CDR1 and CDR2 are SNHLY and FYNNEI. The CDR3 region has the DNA TGTGCCAGCCACGGACACTTGTTAGGACGGAACACTGAAGCTTTCTTT. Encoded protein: CASHGHLLGRNTEAFF. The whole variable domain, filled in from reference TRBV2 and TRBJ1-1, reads EPEVTQTPSHQVTQMGQEVILRCVPISNHLYFYWYRQILGQKVEFLVSFYNNEISEKSEIFDDQFSVERPDGSNFTLKIRSTKLEDSAMYFCASHGHLLGRNTEAFFGQGTRLTVV.

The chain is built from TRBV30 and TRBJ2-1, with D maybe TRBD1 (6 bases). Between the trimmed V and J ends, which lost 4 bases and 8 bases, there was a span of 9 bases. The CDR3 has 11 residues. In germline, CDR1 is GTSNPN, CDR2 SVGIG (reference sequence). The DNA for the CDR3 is TGTGCCTGGAACAGGGTTTATGAGCAGTTCTTC. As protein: CAWNRVYEQFF.

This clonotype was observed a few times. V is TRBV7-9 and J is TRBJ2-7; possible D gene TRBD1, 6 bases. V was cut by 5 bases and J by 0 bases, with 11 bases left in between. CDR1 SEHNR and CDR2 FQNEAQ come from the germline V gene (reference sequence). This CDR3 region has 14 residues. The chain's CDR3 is CASSPQGSSYEQYF. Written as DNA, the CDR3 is TGTGCCAGCAGCCCCCAGGGGAGCTCCTACGAGCAGTACTTC.